What follows are 5 T cell receptor beta chains derived from one specimen sequenced in a study of cytomegalovirus exposure and HLA in healthy donors. TCRdb's copy holds only in-frame clones and misses some; the assay was immunoSEQ multiplex PCR. Of 35,000 to 50,000 clones in the sample, approximately 93% are singletons; the top ten hold more than 2%. Sequencing was carried out using PBMCs. These receptors all stem from a woman younger than 30 in good health and CMV-seronegative.

This clone turned up a few times. This chain joins TRBV27 and TRBJ1-2, with 8 bases lining up with TRBD1. Germline CDR1 is MNHEY and CDR2 is SMNVEV (reference sequence). V lost 5 bases and J lost 8; bases outside the gene matches: 7. The CDR3 is 13 amino acids. CDR3 amino acids: CASSPDRASGYTF. CDR3 bases: TGTGCCAGCAGTCCGGACAGGGCGTCCGGCTACACCTTC.

This chain joins TRBV7-6 and TRBJ2-6, with D uncertain. CDR3 size: 17 residues. Trimming pared 2 bases from V and 0 bases from J, leaving 11 bases between. Per the germline V gene, CDR1 is SGHVS and CDR2 is FNYEAQ. CDR3 DNA: TGTGCCAGCAGCTTATATGTCGCCAGCTCTGGGGCCAACGTCCTGACTTTC. Translation: CASSLYVASSGANVLTF.

The chain combines TRBV2 with TRBJ1-2, with TRBD1 matching over 9 bases. The CDR3 runs to 15 residues. The junction had 12 bases not matched to a gene; V was cut back by 6 bases and J by 7 bases. Per germline, CDR1 SNHLY and CDR2 FYNNEI. CDR3 sequence (DNA): TGTGCCAGCAGGGACTCGACCGGGACAGGGTCTGGCTACACCTTC. It is translated as CASRDSTGTGSGYTF.

CDR3 sequence reads: CASSLSWGGEAFF. CDR3 DNA sequence: TGTGCCAGCAGCTTATCTTGGGGGGGTGAAGCTTTCTTT. V is TRBV7-2 and J is TRBJ1-1; tentative D call: TRBD1 (5 bases). The germline V gene encodes CDR1 SGHTA and CDR2 FQGNSA. CDR3 size: 13 residues. With 2 bases removed from V and 7 bases from J, the gap between germline ends came to 11 bases.

The J gene is TRBJ1-4, the V gene TRBV25-1; no definite D call. The CDR3 sequence is 15 residues long. Germline-derived CDR1 and CDR2 are MGHDK and SYGVNS. V gave up 2 bases and J gave up 1 base, with 8 bases separating them. The CDR3 coding sequence is TGTGCCAGCAGTGAAGCAAGAGGAACTAATGAAAAACTGTTTTTT. Protein sequence: CASSEARGTNEKLFF.